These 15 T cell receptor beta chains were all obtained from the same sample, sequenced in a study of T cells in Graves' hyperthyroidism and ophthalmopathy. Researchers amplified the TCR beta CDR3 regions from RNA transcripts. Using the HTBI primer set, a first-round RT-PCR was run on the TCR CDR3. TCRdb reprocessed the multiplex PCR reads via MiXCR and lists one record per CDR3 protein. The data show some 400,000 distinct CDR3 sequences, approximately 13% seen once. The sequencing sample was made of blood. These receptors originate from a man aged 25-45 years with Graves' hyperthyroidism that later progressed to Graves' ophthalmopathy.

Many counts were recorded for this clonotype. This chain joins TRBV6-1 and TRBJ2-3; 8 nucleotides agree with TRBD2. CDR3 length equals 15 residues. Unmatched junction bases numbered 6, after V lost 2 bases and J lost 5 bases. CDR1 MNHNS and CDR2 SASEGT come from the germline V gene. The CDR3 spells CASSELAGKGDTQYF. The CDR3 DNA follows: TGTGCCAGCAGTGAATTAGCGGGGAAAGGAGATACGCAGTATTTT.

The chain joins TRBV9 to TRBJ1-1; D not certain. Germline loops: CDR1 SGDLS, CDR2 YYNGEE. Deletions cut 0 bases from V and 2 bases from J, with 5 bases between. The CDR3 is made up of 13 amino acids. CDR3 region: CASSVVFNTEAFF. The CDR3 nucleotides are TGTGCCAGCAGCGTAGTTTTTAACACTGAAGCTTTCTTT.

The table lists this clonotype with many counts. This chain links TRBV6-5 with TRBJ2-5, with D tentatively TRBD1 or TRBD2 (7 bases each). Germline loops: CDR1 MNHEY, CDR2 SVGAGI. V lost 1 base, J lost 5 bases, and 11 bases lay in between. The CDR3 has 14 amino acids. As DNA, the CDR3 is TGTGCCAGCAGTTACTACAGGGGAGGGGAGACCCAGTACTTC. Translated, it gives CASSYYRGGETQYF.

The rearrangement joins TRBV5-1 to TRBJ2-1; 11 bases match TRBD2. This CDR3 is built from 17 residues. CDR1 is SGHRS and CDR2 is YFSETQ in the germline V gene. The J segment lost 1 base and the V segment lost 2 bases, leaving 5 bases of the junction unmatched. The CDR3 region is CASSLLAGATSYNEQFF. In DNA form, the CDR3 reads TGCGCCAGCAGCTTACTAGCGGGGGCCACATCCTACAATGAGCAGTTCTTC.

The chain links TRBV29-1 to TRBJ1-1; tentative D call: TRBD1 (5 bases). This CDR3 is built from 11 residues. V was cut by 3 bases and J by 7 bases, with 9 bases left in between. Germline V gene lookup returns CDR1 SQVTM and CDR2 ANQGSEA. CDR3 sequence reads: CSVDGGVEAFF. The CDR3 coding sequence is TGCAGCGTTGATGGGGGAGTTGAAGCTTTCTTT.

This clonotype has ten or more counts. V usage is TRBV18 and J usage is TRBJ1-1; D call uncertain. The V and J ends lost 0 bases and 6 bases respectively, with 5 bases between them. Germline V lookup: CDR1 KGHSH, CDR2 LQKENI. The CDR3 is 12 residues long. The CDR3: CASSPPWAEAFF. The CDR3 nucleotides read TGTGCCAGCTCACCACCCTGGGCTGAAGCTTTCTTT.

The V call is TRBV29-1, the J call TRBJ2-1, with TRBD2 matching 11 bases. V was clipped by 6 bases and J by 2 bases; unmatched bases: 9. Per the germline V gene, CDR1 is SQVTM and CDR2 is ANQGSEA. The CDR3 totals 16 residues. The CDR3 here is CSVRASGGSAYNEQFF. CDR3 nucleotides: TGCAGCGTCCGCGCTAGCGGGGGGTCAGCCTACAATGAGCAGTTCTTC.

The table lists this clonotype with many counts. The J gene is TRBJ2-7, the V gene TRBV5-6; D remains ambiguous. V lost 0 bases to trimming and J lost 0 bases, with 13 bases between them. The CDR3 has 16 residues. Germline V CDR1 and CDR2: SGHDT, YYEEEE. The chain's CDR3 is CASSLEWGSDSYEQYF. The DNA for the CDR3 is TGTGCCAGCAGCTTGGAGTGGGGAAGTGACTCCTACGAGCAGTACTTC.

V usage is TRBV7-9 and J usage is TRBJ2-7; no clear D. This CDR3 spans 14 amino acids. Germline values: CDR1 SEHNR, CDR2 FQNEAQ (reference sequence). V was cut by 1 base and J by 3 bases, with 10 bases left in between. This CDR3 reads CASSLDRVNYEQYF. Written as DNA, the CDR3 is TGTGCCAGCAGCTTAGACAGAGTCAACTACGAGCAGTACTTC.

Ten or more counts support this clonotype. The CDR3 loop is CASSLRGGYGYTF. CDR3 DNA sequence: TGTGCCAGCAGCTTAAGGGGTGGCTATGGCTACACCTTC. The rearrangement links TRBV13 to TRBJ1-2; the D gene is possibly TRBD1 (5 bases). Germline V CDR1 and CDR2: PRHDT, FYEKMQ (reference sequence). V lost 2 bases and J 4 bases, leaving 8 bases between the germline ends. This CDR3 is built from 13 residues.

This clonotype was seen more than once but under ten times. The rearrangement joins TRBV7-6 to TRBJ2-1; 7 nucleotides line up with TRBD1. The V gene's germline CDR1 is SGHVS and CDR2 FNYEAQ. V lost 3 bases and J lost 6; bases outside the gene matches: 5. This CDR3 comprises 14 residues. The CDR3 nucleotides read TGTGCCAGCAGCTTCGCAGGGGGAATCAATGAGCAGTTCTTC. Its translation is CASSFAGGINEQFF.

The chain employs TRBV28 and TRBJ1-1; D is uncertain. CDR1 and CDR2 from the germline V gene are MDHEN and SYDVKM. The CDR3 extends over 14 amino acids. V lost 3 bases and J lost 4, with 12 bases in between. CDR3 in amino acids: CASSLGRMGTEAFF. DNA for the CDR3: TGTGCCAGCAGTTTGGGGAGGATGGGCACTGAAGCTTTCTTT.

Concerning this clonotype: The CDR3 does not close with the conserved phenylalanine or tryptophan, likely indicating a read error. CDR3 sequence reads: CSARKDGISYEQYL. CDR3 bases: TGCAGTGCTAGGAAGGACGGGATCTCCTACGAGCAGTACCTC. This chain connects TRBV20-1 to TRBJ2-7, with D tentatively TRBD2 (5 bases). V lost 3 bases to trimming and J lost 0 bases, with 12 bases between them. CDR1 and CDR2 (germline): DFQATT, SNEGSKA (reference sequence). This CDR3 has 14 amino acids.

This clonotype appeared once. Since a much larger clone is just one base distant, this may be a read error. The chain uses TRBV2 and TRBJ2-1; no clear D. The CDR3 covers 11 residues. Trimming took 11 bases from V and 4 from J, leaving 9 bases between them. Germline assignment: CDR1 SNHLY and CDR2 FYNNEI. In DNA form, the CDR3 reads TGTGCCGGCACGGAGTACAATGAGCAGTTCTTC. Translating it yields CAGTEYNEQFF.

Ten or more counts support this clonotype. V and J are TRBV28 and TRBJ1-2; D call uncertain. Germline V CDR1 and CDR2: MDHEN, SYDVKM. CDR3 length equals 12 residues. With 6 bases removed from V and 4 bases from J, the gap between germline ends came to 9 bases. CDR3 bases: TGTGCCAGCAGCTTCCTTGGCTATGGCTACACCTTC. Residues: CASSFLGYGYTF.